This TCR beta chain was observed in a study of metastatic and nonmetastatic thyroid tumors. The CDR3 runs 15 residues. Germline V lookup: CDR1 SGHAT, CDR2 FQNNGV. Authors' methods: It was from CDR3 differences across clinicopathological groups that a distant-metastasis classifier for papillary thyroid cancer was built. TCRdb re-called clones from the PCR reads using MiXCR. The V and J calls shown here were made by TCRdb, not taken from the authors' results. Of 85,000 to 100,000 clones in the sample, about 13% were seen once. To note about this clone: Its ends do not fully match the called genes, so a read error is possible.

The entire patient cohort was treatment-naive prior to thyroid surgery. This TCR came from a female donor with papillary thyroid cancer or a benign thyroid nodule (not recorded which). Some clones in this sample may be carry-over from other donors' samples. The sequenced sample consisted of blood. The rearrangement uses TRBV11-2 and TRBJ2-7; D gene uncertain. CDR3 amino acids: CASSLDLNLAYEQYF. The CDR3 DNA reads as TGTGCCAGCAGCCTAGACCTAAACTTGGCCTACGAGCAGTACTTC.